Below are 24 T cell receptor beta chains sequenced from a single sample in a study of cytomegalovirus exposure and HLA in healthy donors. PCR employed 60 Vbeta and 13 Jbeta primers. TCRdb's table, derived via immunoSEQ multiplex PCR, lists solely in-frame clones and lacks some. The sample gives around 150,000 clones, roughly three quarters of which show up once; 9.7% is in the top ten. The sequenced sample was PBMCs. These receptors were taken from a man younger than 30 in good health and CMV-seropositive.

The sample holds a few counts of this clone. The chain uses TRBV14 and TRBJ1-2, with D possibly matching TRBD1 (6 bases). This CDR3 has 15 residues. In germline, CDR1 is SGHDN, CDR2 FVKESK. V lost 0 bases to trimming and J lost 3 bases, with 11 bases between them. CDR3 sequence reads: CASSQDRRGHYGYTF. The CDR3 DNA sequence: TGTGCCAGCAGCCAAGATCGCAGGGGCCACTATGGCTACACCTTC. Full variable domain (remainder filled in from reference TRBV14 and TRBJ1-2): EAGVTQFPSHSVIEKGQTVTLRCDPISGHDNLYWYRRVMGKEIKFLLHFVKESKQDESGMPNNRFLAERTGGTYSTLKVQPAELEDSGVYFCASSQDRRGHYGYTFGSGTRLTVV.

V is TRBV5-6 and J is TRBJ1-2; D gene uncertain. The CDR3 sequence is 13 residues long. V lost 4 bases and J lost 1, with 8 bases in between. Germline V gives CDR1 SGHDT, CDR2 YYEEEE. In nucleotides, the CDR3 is TGTGCCAGCAGCCCACCAGATAACTATGGCTACACCTTC. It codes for CASSPPDNYGYTF. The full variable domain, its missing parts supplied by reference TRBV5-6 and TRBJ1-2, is DAGVTQSPTHLIKTRGQQVTLRCSPKSGHDTVSWYQQALGQGPQFIFQYYEEEERQRGNFPDRFSGHQFPNYSSELNVNALLLGDSALYLCASSPPDNYGYTFGSGTRLTVV.

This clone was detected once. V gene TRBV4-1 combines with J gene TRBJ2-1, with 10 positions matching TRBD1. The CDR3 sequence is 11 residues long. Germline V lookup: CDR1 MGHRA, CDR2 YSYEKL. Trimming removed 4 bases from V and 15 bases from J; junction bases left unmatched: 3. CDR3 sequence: CASSRGQGMFF. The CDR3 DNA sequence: TGCGCCAGCAGCCGGGGACAGGGGATGTTCTTC.

The CDR3 spells CSVDSSGTYNEQFF. CDR3 in DNA: TGCAGCGTTGATTCCAGCGGGACGTACAATGAGCAGTTCTTC. V gene TRBV29-1 combines with J gene TRBJ2-1, with TRBD2 matching over 7 bases. This CDR3 has 14 amino acids. V trimming: 3 bases; J trimming: 4 bases; junction bases outside the gene matches: 6. Germline-derived CDR1 and CDR2 are SQVTM and ANQGSEA.

In nucleotides, the CDR3 is TGTGCCAGCAGCTCGCTATCGGGTTCCAACAGGGAGCTGTTTTTT. This encodes CASSSLSGSNRELFF. V usage is TRBV5-5 and J usage is TRBJ2-2; D is ambiguous. Germline CDR1 is SGHKS and CDR2 is YYEKEE (reference sequence). This CDR3 is built from 15 residues. The V end was cut by 3 bases, the J end by 9 bases, with 18 bases between.

CDR3 amino acids: CASSLEAYQPQHF. The CDR3 region has the DNA TGTGCCAGCAGCTTAGAGGCCTATCAGCCCCAGCATTTT. This chain links TRBV5-5 with TRBJ1-5, with D unresolved. V gave up 2 bases and J gave up 5 bases, with 8 bases separating them. The CDR3 runs to 13 residues. The germline CDR1 and CDR2 sequences are SGHKS and YYEKEE (reference sequence).

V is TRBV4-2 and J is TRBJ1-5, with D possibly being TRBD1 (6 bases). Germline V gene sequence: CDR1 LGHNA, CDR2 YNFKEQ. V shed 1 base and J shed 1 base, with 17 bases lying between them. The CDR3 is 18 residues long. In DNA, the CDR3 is TGTGCCAGCAGCCAAGCAATGGGACAAACGGGGAGCAATCAGCCCCAGCATTTT. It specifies CASSQAMGQTGSNQPQHF.

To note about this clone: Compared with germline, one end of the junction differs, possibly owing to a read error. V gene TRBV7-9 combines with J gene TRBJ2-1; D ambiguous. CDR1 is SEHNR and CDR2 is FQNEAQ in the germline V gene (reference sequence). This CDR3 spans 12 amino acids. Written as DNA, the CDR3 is TGTTCCAGCAGCCCCCCCCGGGATGAGCAGTTCTTC. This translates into CSSSPPRDEQFF. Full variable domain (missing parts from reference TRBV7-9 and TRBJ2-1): DTGVSQNPRHKITKRGQNVTFRCDPISEHNRLYWYRQTLGQGPEFLTYFQNEAQLEKSRLLSDRFSAERPKGSFSTLEIQRTEQGDSAMYLCSSSPPRDEQFFGPGTRLTVL.

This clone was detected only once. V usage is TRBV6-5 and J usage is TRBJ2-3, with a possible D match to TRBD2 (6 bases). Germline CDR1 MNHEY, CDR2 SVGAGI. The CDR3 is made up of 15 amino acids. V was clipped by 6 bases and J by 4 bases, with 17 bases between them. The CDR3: CASRQGPPGADTQYF. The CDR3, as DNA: TGTGCCAGCAGGCAGGGACCCCCGGGGGCAGATACGCAGTATTTT.

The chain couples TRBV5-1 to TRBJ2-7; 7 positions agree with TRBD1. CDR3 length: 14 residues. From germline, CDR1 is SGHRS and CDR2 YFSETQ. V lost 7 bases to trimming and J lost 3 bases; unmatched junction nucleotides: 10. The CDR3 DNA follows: TGCGCCAGCCGGACAGGACCTTCAAACTACGAGCAGTACTTC. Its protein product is CASRTGPSNYEQYF.

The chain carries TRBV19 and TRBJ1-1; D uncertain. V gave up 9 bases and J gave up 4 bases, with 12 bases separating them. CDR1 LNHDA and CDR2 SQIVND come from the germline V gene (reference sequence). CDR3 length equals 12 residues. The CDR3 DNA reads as TGTGCCAGATTTGAGGGCCGCACTGAAGCTTTCTTT. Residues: CARFEGRTEAFF.

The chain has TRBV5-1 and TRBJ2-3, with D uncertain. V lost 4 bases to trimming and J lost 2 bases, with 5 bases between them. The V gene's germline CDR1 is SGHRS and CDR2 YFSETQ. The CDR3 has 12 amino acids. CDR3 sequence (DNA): TGCGCCAGCAGCCACAACACAGATACGCAGTATTTT. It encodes CASSHNTDTQYF. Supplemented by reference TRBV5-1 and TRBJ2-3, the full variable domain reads KAGVTQTPRYLIKTRGQQVTLSCSPISGHRSVSWYQQTPGQGLQFLFEYFSETQRNKGNFPGRFSGRQFSNSRSEMNVSTLELGDSALYLCASSHNTDTQYFGPGTRLTVL.

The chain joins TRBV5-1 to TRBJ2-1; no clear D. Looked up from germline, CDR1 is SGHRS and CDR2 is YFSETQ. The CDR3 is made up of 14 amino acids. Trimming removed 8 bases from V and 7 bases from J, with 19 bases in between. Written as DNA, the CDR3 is TGCGCCAGTATGGAAATAACCACGGGTAATGAGCAGTTCTTC. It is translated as CASMEITTGNEQFF.

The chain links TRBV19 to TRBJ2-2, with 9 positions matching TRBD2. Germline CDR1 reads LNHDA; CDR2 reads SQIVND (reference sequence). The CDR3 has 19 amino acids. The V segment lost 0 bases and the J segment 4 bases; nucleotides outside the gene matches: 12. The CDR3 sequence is CASSIDRPGLASFTGELFF. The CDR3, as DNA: TGTGCCAGTAGTATAGACCGACCAGGACTAGCGAGCTTCACCGGGGAGCTGTTTTTT.

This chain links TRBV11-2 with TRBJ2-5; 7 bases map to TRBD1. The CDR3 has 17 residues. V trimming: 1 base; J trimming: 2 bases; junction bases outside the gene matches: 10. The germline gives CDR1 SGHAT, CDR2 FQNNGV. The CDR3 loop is CASSLARAGGRQETQYF. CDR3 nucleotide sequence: TGTGCCAGCAGCTTAGCGCGGGCAGGGGGAAGGCAAGAGACCCAGTACTTC.

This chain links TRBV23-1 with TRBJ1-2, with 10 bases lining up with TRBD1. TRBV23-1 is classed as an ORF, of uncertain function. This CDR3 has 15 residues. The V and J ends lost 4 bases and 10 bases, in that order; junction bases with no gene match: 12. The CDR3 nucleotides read TGCGCCAGCAGTCTTACTTACTGGGACAGGGGTGTCTACACCTTC. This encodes CASSLTYWDRGVYTF.

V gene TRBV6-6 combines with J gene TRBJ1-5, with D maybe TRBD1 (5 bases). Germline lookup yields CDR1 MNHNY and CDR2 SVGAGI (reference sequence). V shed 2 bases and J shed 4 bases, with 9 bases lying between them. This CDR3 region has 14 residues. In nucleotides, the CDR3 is TGTGCCAGCAGTTACAGGGGCTCAAATCAGCCCCAGCATTTT. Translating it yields CASSYRGSNQPQHF.

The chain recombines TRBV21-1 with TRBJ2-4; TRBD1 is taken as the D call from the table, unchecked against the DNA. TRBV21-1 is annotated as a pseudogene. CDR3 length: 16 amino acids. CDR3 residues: CASSKRQERAKNIQYF. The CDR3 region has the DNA TGTGCCAGCAGCAAAAGACAGGAGAGAGCCAAAAACATTCAGTACTTC.

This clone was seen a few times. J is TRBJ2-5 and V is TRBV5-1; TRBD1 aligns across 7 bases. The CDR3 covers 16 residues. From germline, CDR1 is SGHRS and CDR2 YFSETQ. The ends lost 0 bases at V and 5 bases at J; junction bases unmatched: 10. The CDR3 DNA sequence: TGCGCCAGCAGCTTGGAAGGGACAGTGAAAACGGAGACCCAGTACTTC. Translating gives CASSLEGTVKTETQYF.

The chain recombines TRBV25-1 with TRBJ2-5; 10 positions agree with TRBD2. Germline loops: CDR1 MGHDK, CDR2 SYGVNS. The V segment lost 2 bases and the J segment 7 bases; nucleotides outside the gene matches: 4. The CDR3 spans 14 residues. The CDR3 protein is CASSEIAGGWTQYF. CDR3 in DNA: TGTGCCAGCAGTGAAATAGCGGGAGGTTGGACCCAGTACTTC.

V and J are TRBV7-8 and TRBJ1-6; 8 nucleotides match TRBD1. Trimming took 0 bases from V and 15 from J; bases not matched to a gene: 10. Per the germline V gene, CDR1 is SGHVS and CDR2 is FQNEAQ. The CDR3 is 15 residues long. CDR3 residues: CASSLALGRGRHLHF. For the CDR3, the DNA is TGTGCCAGCAGCTTAGCTCTGGGCAGGGGGCGTCACCTCCACTTT.

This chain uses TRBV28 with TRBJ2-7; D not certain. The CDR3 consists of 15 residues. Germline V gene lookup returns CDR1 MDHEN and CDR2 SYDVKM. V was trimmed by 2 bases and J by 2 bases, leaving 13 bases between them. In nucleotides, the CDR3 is TGTGCCAGCAGTTTAGAGGCGGTGCCAGCCTACGAGCAGTACTTC. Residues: CASSLEAVPAYEQYF.

The CDR3: CASNLGAGANVLTF. CDR3 DNA: TGTGCCAGCAACCTGGGCGCTGGGGCCAACGTCCTGACTTTC. The rearrangement joins TRBV6-1 to TRBJ2-6; D uncertain. Germline loops: CDR1 MNHNS, CDR2 SASEGT. CDR3 length: 14 residues. V dropped 7 bases and J dropped 2 bases, with 9 bases sitting between them.

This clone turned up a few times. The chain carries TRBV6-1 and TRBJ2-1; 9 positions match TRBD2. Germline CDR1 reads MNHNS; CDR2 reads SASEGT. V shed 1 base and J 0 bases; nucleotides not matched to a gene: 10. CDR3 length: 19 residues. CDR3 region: CASSEGIAGVGSSYNEQFF. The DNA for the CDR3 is TGTGCCAGCAGTGAAGGGATAGCGGGGGTGGGGAGCTCCTACAATGAGCAGTTCTTC.